This TCR beta chain was retrieved from a study of blood T cell repertoires in COVID-19. Study details: The United States, Italy and Spain supplied acute and convalescent COVID-19 samples. T cells, B-cell-depleted T cells, or PBMCs supplied cDNA or gDNA.

Germline lookup yields CDR1 SGHRS and CDR2 YFSETQ. This CDR3 is 14 amino acids long. J gave up 8 bases and V 2 bases, and 2 bases lay outside the gene matches. Original analysis: For nucleated cells, counts were estimated from reference gene primer amplification. Only in-frame clones appear in the TCRdb table, and some are missing; sequencing was by immunoSEQ multiplex PCR. The DNA gave D and trimming, while V, J and clone size come from that table. The sample consists of roughly 320,000 clones, roughly 86% of them appearing once. The sample taken for sequencing was peripheral blood. J is TRBJ2-1 and V is TRBV5-1; 12 bases line up with TRBD1. The clonotype comes from a man in his 70s with acute or convalescent COVID-19. The CDR3 sequence: CASSFGTGGYEQFF. DNA of the CDR3: TGCGCCAGCAGCTTCGGGACAGGGGGCTATGAGCAGTTCTTC.